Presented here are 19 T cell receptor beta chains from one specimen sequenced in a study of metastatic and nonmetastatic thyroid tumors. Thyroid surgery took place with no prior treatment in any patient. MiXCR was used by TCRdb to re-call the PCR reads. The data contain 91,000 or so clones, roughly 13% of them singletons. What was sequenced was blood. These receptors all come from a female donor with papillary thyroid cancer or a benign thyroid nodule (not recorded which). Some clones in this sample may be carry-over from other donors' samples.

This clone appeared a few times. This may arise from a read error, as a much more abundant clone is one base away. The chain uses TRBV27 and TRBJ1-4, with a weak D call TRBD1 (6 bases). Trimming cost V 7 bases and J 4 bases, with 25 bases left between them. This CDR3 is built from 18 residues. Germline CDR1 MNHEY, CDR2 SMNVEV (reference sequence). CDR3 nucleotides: TGTGCCAGCATGGAGGGGAGGGGGACCTTAGCGGGTAATGAAAAACTGTTTTTT. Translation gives CASMEGRGTLAGNEKLFF. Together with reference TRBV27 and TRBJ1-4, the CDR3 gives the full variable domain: EAQVTQNPRYLITVTGKKLTVTCSQNMNHEYMSWYRQDPGLGLRQIYYSMNVEVTDKGDVPEGYKVSRKEKRNFPLILESPSPNQTSLYFCASMEGRGTLAGNEKLFFGSGTQLSVL.

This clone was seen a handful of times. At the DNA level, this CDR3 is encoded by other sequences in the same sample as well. CDR3 in DNA: TGTGCCAGCAACACCGAAACACCCGGACTAGCCACTCCTGGAGAGCAGTACTTC. It yields the protein CASNTETPGLATPGEQYF. This rearrangement joins TRBV6-2 or TRBV6-3 to TRBJ2-7; 8 nucleotides agree with TRBD2. CDR3 length: 18 residues. Looked up from germline, CDR1 is MNHEY and CDR2 is SVGEGT. The V gene end was trimmed by 7 bases and the J gene end by 7 bases; junction bases not matched to a gene: 24.

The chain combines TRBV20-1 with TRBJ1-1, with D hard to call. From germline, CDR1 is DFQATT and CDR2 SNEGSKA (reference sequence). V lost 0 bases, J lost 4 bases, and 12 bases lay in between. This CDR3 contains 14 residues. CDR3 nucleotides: TGCAGTGCTAGAGACCCTGGGATCTCCACTGAAGCTTTCTTT. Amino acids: CSARDPGISTEAFF.

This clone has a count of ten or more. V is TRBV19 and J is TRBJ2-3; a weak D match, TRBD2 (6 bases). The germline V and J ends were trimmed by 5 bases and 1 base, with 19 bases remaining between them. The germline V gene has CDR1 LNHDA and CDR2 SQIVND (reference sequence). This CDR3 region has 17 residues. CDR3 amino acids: CASSFHPGERGTDTQYF. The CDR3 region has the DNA TGTGCCAGTAGTTTCCACCCTGGGGAGCGGGGCACAGATACGCAGTATTTT.

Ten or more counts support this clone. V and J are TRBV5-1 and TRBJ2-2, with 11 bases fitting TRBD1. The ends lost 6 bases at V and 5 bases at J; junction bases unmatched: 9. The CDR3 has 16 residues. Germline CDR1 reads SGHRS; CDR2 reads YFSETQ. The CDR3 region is CASTRGQGGNTGELFF. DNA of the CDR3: TGCGCCAGCACAAGGGGACAGGGGGGAAATACCGGGGAGCTGTTTTTT.

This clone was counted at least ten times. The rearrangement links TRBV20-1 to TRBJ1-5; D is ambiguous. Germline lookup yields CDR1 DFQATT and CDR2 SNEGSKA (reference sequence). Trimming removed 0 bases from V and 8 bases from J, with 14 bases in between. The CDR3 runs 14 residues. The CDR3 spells CSAREGAAWKPQHF. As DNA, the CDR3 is TGCAGTGCTAGAGAGGGCGCGGCGTGGAAGCCCCAGCATTTT.

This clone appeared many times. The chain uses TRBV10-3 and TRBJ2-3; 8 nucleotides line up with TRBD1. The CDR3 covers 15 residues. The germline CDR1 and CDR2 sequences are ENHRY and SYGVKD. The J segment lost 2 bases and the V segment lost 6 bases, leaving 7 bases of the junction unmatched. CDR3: CAIRPQGAPTDTQYF. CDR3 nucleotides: TGTGCCATCAGACCCCAGGGGGCTCCCACAGATACGCAGTATTTT.

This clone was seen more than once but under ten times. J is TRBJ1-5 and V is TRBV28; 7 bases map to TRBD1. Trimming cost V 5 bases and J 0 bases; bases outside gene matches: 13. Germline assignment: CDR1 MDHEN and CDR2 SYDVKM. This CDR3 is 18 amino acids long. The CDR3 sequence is CASSTGAAKGVSNQPQHF. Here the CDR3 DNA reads TGTGCCAGCAGTACAGGGGCCGCCAAAGGCGTTAGCAATCAGCCCCAGCATTTT. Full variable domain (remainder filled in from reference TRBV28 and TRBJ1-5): DVKVTQSSRYLVKRTGEKVFLECVQDMDHENMFWYRQDPGLGLRLIYFSYDVKMKEKGDIPEGYSVSREKKERFSLILESASTNQTSMYLCASSTGAAKGVSNQPQHFGDGTRLSIL.

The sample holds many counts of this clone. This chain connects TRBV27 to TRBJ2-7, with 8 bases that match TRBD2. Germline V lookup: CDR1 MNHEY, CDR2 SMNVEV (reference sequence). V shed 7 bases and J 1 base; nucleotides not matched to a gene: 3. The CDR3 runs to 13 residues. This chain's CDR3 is CASKRETSYEQYF. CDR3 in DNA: TGTGCCAGCAAGCGGGAGACTTCCTACGAGCAGTACTTC.

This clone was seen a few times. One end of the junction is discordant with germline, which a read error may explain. The CDR3 bases are TGTGCCAGCATTGAATTGGGGGTGGGGAACACTGAAGCTTTCTTT. Translated: CASIELGVGNTEAFF. The chain joins TRBV6-1 to TRBJ1-1, with D possibly matching TRBD1 (5 bases). CDR1 is MNHNS and CDR2 is SASEGT in the germline V gene. The CDR3 extends over 15 amino acids.

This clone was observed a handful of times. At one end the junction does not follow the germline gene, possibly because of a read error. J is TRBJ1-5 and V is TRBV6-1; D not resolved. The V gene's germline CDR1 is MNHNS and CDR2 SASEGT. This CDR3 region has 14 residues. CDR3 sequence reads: CARGPGSGNKPQHF. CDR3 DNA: TGTGCCAGAGGACCCGGGTCTGGCAATAAGCCCCAGCATTTT.

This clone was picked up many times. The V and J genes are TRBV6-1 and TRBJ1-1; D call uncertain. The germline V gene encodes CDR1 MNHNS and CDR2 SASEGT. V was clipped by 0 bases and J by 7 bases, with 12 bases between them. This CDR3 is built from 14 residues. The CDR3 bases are TGTGCCAGCAGTGAAGCGGGAAGGCGGAGTGAAGCTTTCTTT. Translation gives CASSEAGRRSEAFF.

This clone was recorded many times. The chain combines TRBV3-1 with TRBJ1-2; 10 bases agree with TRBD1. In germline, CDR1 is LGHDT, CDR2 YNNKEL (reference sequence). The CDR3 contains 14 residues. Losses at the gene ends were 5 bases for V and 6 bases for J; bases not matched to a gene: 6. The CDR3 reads CASSWDRGMDGYTF. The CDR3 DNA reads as TGTGCCAGCAGCTGGGACAGGGGAATGGATGGCTACACCTTC.

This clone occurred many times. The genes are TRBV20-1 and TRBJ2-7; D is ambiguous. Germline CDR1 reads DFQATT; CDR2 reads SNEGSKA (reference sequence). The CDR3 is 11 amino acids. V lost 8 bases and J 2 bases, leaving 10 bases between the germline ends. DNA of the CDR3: TGCAGTCCCGAAGGCCCCTACGAGCAGTACTTC. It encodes CSPEGPYEQYF.

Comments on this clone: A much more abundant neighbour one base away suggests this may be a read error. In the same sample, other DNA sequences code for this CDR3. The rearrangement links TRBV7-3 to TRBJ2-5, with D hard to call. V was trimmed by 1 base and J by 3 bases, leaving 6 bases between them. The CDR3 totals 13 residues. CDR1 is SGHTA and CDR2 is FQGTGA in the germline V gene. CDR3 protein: CASSLNREETQYF. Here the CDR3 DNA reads TGTGCCAGCAGCTTAAATAGAGAAGAGACCCAGTACTTC. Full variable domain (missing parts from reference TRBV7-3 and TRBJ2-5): GAGVSQTPSNKVTEKGKYVELRCDPISGHTALYWYRQSLGQGPEFLIYFQGTGAADDSGLPNDRFFAVRPEGSVSTLKIQRTERGDSAVYLCASSLNREETQYFGPGTRLLVL.

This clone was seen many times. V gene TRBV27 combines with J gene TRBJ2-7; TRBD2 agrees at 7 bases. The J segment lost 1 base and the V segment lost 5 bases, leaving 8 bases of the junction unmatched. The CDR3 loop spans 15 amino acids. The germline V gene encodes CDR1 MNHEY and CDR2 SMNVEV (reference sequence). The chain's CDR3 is CASSRTLAPSYEQYF. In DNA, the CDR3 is TGTGCCAGCAGTCGGACACTAGCGCCTTCCTACGAGCAGTACTTC.

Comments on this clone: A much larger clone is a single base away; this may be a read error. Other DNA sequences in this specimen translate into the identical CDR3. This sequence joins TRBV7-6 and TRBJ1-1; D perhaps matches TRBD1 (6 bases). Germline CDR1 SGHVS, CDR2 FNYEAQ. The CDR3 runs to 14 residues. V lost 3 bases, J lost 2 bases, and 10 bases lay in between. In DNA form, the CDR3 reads TGTGCCAGCAGCTTGGAGGGGGTTAACACTGAAGCTTTCTTT. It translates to CASSLEGVNTEAFF.

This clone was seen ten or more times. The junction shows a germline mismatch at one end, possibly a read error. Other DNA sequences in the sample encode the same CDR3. The CDR3 nucleotides are TGCGCCAGCAGCTTAGGGGGGGCTGGAGCCAACGTCCTGACTTTC. Translated: CASSLGGAGANVLTF. The gene calls are TRBV5-1 and TRBJ2-6; weak D call: TRBD2 (7 bases). Germline loops: CDR1 SGHRS, CDR2 YFSETQ. This CDR3 contains 15 residues.

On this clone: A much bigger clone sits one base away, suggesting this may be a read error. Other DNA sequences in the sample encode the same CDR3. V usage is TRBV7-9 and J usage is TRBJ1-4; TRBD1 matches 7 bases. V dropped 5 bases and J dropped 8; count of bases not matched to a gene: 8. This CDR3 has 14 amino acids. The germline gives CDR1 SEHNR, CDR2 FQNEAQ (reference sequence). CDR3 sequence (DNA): TGTGCCAGCAGCAGACAGGGTGAGACGGAAAAACTGTTTTTT. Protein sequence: CASSRQGETEKLFF. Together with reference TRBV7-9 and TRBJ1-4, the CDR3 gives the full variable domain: DTGVSQNPRHKITKRGQNVTFRCDPISEHNRLYWYRQTLGQGPEFLTYFQNEAQLEKSRLLSDRFSAERPKGSFSTLEIQRTEQGDSAMYLCASSRQGETEKLFFGSGTQLSVL.